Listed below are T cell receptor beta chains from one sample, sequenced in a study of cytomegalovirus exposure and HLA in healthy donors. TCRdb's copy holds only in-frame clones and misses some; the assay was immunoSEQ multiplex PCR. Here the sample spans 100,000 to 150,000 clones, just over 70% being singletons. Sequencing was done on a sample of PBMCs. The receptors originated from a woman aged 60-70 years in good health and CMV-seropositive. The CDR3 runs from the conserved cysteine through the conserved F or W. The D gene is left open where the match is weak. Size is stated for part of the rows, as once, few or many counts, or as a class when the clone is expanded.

cdr3_nt: TGTGCCAGCAGCAAGACTAGCGGGGATTACTCCTACAATGAGCAGTTCTTC
cdr3_aa: CASSKTSGDYSYNEQFF
j_call: TRBJ2-1
d_call: TRBD2
clone_size: .
v_call: TRBV5-4

cdr3_nt: TGCGCCAGTCAAACGGGTCCCGGGCAGCCCCAGCATTTT
cdr3_aa: CASQTGPGQPQHF
j_call: TRBJ1-5
d_call: .
clone_size: .
v_call: TRBV5-1

cdr3_nt: TGCGCCAGCAGCCAGTCGACTAGCGGGGGTTACAATGAGCAGTTCTTC
cdr3_aa: CASSQSTSGGYNEQFF
j_call: TRBJ2-1
d_call: TRBD2
clone_size: .
v_call: TRBV4-1

cdr3_nt: TGCGCCAGCAGCCAAGATCTATTCGGGGGGGACAATGAGCAGTTCTTC
cdr3_aa: CASSQDLFGGDNEQFF
j_call: TRBJ2-1
d_call: TRBD2
clone_size: .
v_call: TRBV4-1

cdr3_nt: TGTGCCGTCCGGGGGGCAGGTTCCTACGAGCAGTACTTC
cdr3_aa: CAVRGAGSYEQYF
j_call: TRBJ2-7
d_call: .
clone_size: .
v_call: TRBV2

cdr3_nt: TGTGCCAGCAGCTTAGGCTCCAGGGGGAGAAACACCATATATTTT
cdr3_aa: CASSLGSRGRNTIYF
j_call: TRBJ1-3
d_call: TRBD1
clone_size: .
v_call: TRBV13

cdr3_nt: TGTGCCAGCAACGGGGGGTTGACAGATACGCAGTATTTT
cdr3_aa: CASNGGLTDTQYF
j_call: TRBJ2-3
d_call: TRBD2
clone_size: once
v_call: TRBV2

cdr3_nt: TGTGCCAGCAGCGGCAGGGTTAAGTATGGCTACACCTTC
cdr3_aa: CASSGRVKYGYTF
j_call: TRBJ1-2
d_call: .
clone_size: .
v_call: TRBV11-2

cdr3_nt: TGTGCCAGTAGTATAGATCTCAGGGTAGGGGAGACCCAGTACTTC
cdr3_aa: CASSIDLRVGETQYF
j_call: TRBJ2-5
d_call: .
clone_size: .
v_call: TRBV19

cdr3_nt: TGTGCCAGCAGGGGAGGGTACACTGAAGCTTTCTTT
cdr3_aa: CASRGGYTEAFF
j_call: TRBJ1-1
d_call: .
clone_size: .
v_call: TRBV27

cdr3_nt: TGTGCCAGTAGCTCACACAGGGATGAGGGGTTCTATGGCTACACCTTC
cdr3_aa: CASSSHRDEGFYGYTF
j_call: TRBJ1-2
d_call: .
clone_size: .
v_call: TRBV19

cdr3_nt: TGTGCCAGCACCTTCACGGGGGGGGGCGCCGGTGGCTACACCTTC
cdr3_aa: CASTFTGGGAGGYTF
j_call: TRBJ1-2
d_call: .
clone_size: few
v_call: TRBV27

cdr3_nt: TGCGCCAGCACCAGGGTCGGGGCTAGCGGGTCCTACGAGCAGTACTTC
cdr3_aa: CASTRVGASGSYEQYF
j_call: TRBJ2-7
d_call: TRBD2
clone_size: .
v_call: TRBV5-1

cdr3_nt: TGCGCCAGCAGCCAAGAATTGGTACTGGCAAGGGGGGGGAGAAACACCATATATTTT
cdr3_aa: CASSQELVLARGGRNTIYF
j_call: TRBJ1-3
d_call: .
clone_size: .
v_call: TRBV4-1

cdr3_nt: TGTGCCAGCAGTTACACGGACACGCCGAGGTACGAGCAGTACTTC
cdr3_aa: CASSYTDTPRYEQYF
j_call: TRBJ2-7
d_call: .
clone_size: .
v_call: TRBV6-6

cdr3_nt: TGTGCCAGCTCACCGGGCCACTCGAACACCGGGGAGCTGTTTTTT
cdr3_aa: CASSPGHSNTGELFF
j_call: TRBJ2-2
d_call: .
clone_size: .
v_call: TRBV18

cdr3_nt: TGCGCCAGCAGCCAAGTTAACCTCCTGCCAGGGCCAGAGACCCAGTACTTC
cdr3_aa: CASSQVNLLPGPETQYF
j_call: TRBJ2-5
d_call: .
clone_size: .
v_call: TRBV4-1

cdr3_nt: TGTGCCAGCAGGGCACTAGCGGGGGGGCAAGATACGCAGTATTTT
cdr3_aa: CASRALAGGQDTQYF
j_call: TRBJ2-3
d_call: TRBD2
clone_size: .
v_call: TRBV2

cdr3_nt: TGTGCCAGCAGTTACGCCGCGCGGGTGAACACTGAAGCTTTCTTT
cdr3_aa: CASSYAARVNTEAFF
j_call: TRBJ1-1
d_call: .
clone_size: .
v_call: TRBV6-5

cdr3_nt: TGTGCCAGCAGCTTATCCCTAGCGGGGGGCCACCAAGAGACCCAGTACTTC
cdr3_aa: CASSLSLAGGHQETQYF
j_call: TRBJ2-5
d_call: TRBD2
clone_size: .
v_call: TRBV7-6

cdr3_nt: TGTGCCAGCTCACCAGAGTTTGACGGGGAGCTGTTTTTT
cdr3_aa: CASSPEFDGELFF
j_call: TRBJ2-2
d_call: .
clone_size: .
v_call: TRBV18

cdr3_nt: TGTGCCAGCAGTGATGGCAGGGTAGCCCCAGGGGGGCTGTTTTTT
cdr3_aa: CASSDGRVAPGGLFF
j_call: TRBJ2-2
d_call: TRBD1
clone_size: .
v_call: TRBV2